This T cell receptor (beta chain) was sequenced for a study of identical twins. General study results and limits: The study reached conclusions through statistical analysis that was cross-sectional, not following the same donors. Low generation probability was overrepresented in out-of-frame alpha sequences shared by twins. Twin pairs had excess sharing that was weaker in beta out-of-frame sequences.

The germline V and J ends were trimmed by 6 bases and 4 bases, with 9 bases remaining between them. CDR3 length: 13 amino acids. This clonotype was seen repeatedly, ten times or more. Its antigen is not identified. A universal primer site arose from template switching, and cDNA bore unique molecular identifiers. TCRdb re-derived calls from the 5' RACE reads in MiXCR, one entry per CDR3 protein. Here the sample spans 400,000 or so distinct CDR3 sequences, about 10% being singletons. The clonotype comes from a woman aged 45-59 years in good health. The sample consisted of naive T cells sorted from blood. The chain employs TRBV12-3 or TRBV12-4 and TRBJ2-2; D remains ambiguous. The CDR3 sequence: CASRWGITGELFF. Written as DNA, the CDR3 is TGTGCCAGCAGGTGGGGAATCACCGGGGAGCTGTTTTTT.